This T cell receptor (beta chain) was documented in a study of blood T cell repertoires in COVID-19. As for the study in general: Samples of COVID-19 (acute and convalescent) were obtained from the United States, Italy and Spain. The cDNA or gDNA used as material had been derived from T cells, B-cell-depleted T cells, or PBMCs.

The V and J ends lost 3 bases and 4 bases respectively, with 10 bases between them. Per the germline V gene, CDR1 is SGHRS and CDR2 is YFSETQ. This CDR3 has 13 residues. Authors' methods: Using reference gene primer amplification, nucleated cell counts were estimated. TCRdb keeps only in-frame clones here, not all; method: immunoSEQ multiplex PCR. V and J calls and clone size are copied from that table; D and trimming were computed from the DNA. In the table there are roughly 150,000 clones, roughly four fifths of which are singletons. The sequencing input was peripheral blood. This TCR was recovered from a man between 65 and 85 years old with active or convalescent COVID-19. The chain joins TRBV5-1 to TRBJ1-2; D perhaps matches TRBD1 (5 bases). CDR3 DNA sequence: TGCGCCAGCAGCTACGACAGTGCCTATGGCTACACCTTC. Amino acid sequence: CASSYDSAYGYTF.